The rows below give T cell receptor beta chains drawn from one sample of a study of OX40 agonist ivuxolimab in advanced cancers. Libraries were prepared by immunoSEQ multiplex PCR; TCRdb keeps only in-frame clonotypes and omits some of them. The repertoire holds under 45,000 clones, with less than 85% as singletons. The source was CD4+ or CD8+ T cells sorted from blood, collected in a trial of the OX40 agonist ivuxolimab. These receptors were obtained from an adult with an advanced solid tumor such as melanoma, head and neck, liver or kidney cancer. The CDR3 runs from the conserved cysteine through the conserved F or W. Fields, in order: V gene, D gene, J gene, CDR3 protein, CDR3 DNA. D genes are given only for firm matches.

TRBV5-8	-	TRBJ2-5	CASSPPNREQETQYF	TGTGCCAGCAGCCCCCCTAACAGGGAACAAGAGACCCAGTACTTC
TRBV10-3	-	TRBJ1-5	CAISESNGKPQHF	TGTGCCATCAGTGAGTCGAACGGGAAGCCCCAGCATTTT
TRBV7-2	-	TRBJ2-7	CASSLAVGSYEQYF	TGTGCCAGCAGCTTAGCGGTCGGCTCCTACGAGCAGTACTTC
TRBV7-6	-	TRBJ2-2	CASSLGPLGRNTGELFF	TGTGCCAGCAGCTTAGGCCCTCTTGGAAGGAACACCGGGGAGCTGTTTTTT
TRBV28	-	TRBJ1-2	CASSFQGNYGYTF	TGTGCCAGCAGTTTTCAGGGAAACTATGGCTACACCTTC
TRBV7-3	-	TRBJ2-1	CASSFSSGVNEQFF	TGTGCCAGCAGCTTCAGCTCGGGAGTCAATGAGCAGTTCTTC
TRBV5-6	-	TRBJ1-2	CASSLEAATGYTF	TGTGCCAGCAGCTTGGAGGCAGCCACGGGCTACACCTTC
TRBV10-3	TRBD2	TRBJ2-5	CATIPSGRAGETQYF	TGTGCCACCATCCCTAGCGGGAGGGCCGGGGAGACCCAGTACTTC
TRBV5-6	TRBD1	TRBJ2-5	CASGWTGQETQYF	TGTGCCAGCGGATGGACAGGGCAAGAGACCCAGTACTTC
TRBV29-1	TRBD2	TRBJ2-3	CSVEPRSGRGGTDTQYF	TGCAGCGTAGAACCACGGAGCGGGCGGGGGGGCACAGATACGCAGTATTTT
TRBV11-3	TRBD1	TRBJ2-1	CASSQTGVDNEQFF	TGTGCCAGCAGCCAGACAGGGGTCGACAATGAGCAGTTCTTC